One and the same sample provided the 26 T cell receptor beta chains below, sequenced in a study of TIL therapy for anti-PD-1-resistant metastatic lung cancer. Time point reported: pre-treatment sample, taken before nivolumab and TIL therapy. Pleural nodules or supraclavicular lymph nodes made up most of the excised metastases sampled. This was the immunoSEQ v3 assay. Here immunoSEQ multiplex PCR was the method, and the copy in TCRdb shows in-frame clones only, minus some. The top ten hold roughly 8.6% of the sample, which has over 10,000 clones, about 70% seen once. Sequenced material: tumor tissue, taken at baseline. The receptors come from a woman between 25 and 80 years old with non-small cell lung cancer.

This chain links TRBV5-4 with TRBJ1-2; TRBD1 matches at 11 bases. In germline, CDR1 is SGHNT, CDR2 YYREEE (reference sequence). The CDR3 runs to 14 residues. Germline trimming cut 4 bases from V and 7 bases from J; bases unmatched to any gene: 6. The CDR3 protein is CASSPGQGAIGYTF. CDR3 in DNA: TGTGCCAGCAGCCCCGGACAGGGGGCGATTGGCTACACCTTC.

The chain joins TRBV27 to TRBJ1-6, with no clear D. V lost 4 bases, J lost 4 bases, and 14 bases lay in between. This CDR3 has 16 residues. The germline V gene encodes CDR1 MNHEY and CDR2 SMNVEV (reference sequence). The CDR3 is CASSYAQPHYNSPLHF. In DNA form, the CDR3 reads TGTGCCAGCAGTTATGCACAGCCCCATTATAATTCACCCCTCCACTTT.

This chain links TRBV7-9 with TRBJ2-1, with D possibly TRBD1 on 6 matching bases. The CDR3 spans 13 residues. V was shortened by 4 bases and J by 6 bases, with 10 bases between the two germline ends. Germline lookup yields CDR1 SEHNR and CDR2 FQNEAQ (reference sequence). The CDR3 DNA is TGTGCCAGCAGCTCCACAGGGAGCAATGAGCAGTTCTTC. Protein product: CASSSTGSNEQFF.

This chain joins TRBV21-1 and TRBJ1-1. TRBV21-1 is recorded as a pseudogene. This CDR3 contains 11 residues. The DNA for the CDR3 is TGTGCCAGCAGCTCCCGGGTGGAAGCTTTCTTT. This encodes CASSSRVEAFF.

V usage is TRBV5-1 and J usage is TRBJ1-1; 8 bases fit TRBD1. This CDR3 spans 12 amino acids. Trimming cost V 5 bases and J 5 bases; bases outside gene matches: 2. Germline assignment: CDR1 SGHRS and CDR2 YFSETQ. CDR3 in DNA: TGCGCCAGCAGGACAGGGGATACTGAAGCTTTCTTT. Its translation: CASRTGDTEAFF.

In its sample, this clone was seen a few times. This chain uses TRBV5-4 with TRBJ2-2; 7 nucleotides line up with TRBD1. The CDR3 sequence is 17 residues long. Germline-derived CDR1 and CDR2 are SGHNT and YYREEE (reference sequence). Losses at the gene ends were 4 bases for V and 5 bases for J; bases not matched to a gene: 14. CDR3 sequence: CASSGQVGGQITGELFF. CDR3 in DNA: TGTGCCAGCAGCGGTCAAGTAGGGGGACAGATTACCGGGGAGCTGTTTTTT. Full variable domain (outside the CDR3, taken from reference TRBV5-4 and TRBJ2-2): ETGVTQSPTHLIKTRGQQVTLRCSSQSGHNTVSWYQQALGQGPQFIFQYYREEENGRGNFPPRFSGLQFPNYSSELNVNALELDDSALYLCASSGQVGGQITGELFFGEGSRLTVL.

This clone has only a few counts. The rearrangement joins TRBV11-2 to TRBJ1-5; 7 nucleotides align to TRBD1. CDR3 length equals 14 residues. With 5 bases clipped from V and 3 bases from J, the junction kept 4 bases outside the gene matches. Germline lookup yields CDR1 SGHAT and CDR2 FQNNGV. The CDR3 DNA is TGTGCCAGCAGCCAGGGGGGACACAATCAGCCCCAGCATTTT. The encoded protein is CASSQGGHNQPQHF.

The V and J genes are TRBV6-1 and TRBJ1-5; D not resolved. This CDR3 contains 15 residues. V lost 1 base to trimming and J lost 0 bases, with 7 bases between them. From germline, CDR1 is MNHNS and CDR2 SASEGT. CDR3 in amino acids: CASSEGLHSNQPQHF. Written as DNA, the CDR3 is TGTGCCAGCAGTGAAGGGTTGCATAGCAATCAGCCCCAGCATTTT.

The chain joins TRBV7-3 to TRBJ1-3; 8 nucleotides align to TRBD1. Per the germline V gene, CDR1 is SGHTA and CDR2 is FQGTGA. V lost 4 bases to trimming and J lost 2 bases; unmatched junction nucleotides: 1. This CDR3 is built from 14 residues. The CDR3 spells CASSSGGAGNTIYF. CDR3 bases: TGTGCCAGCAGCTCAGGGGGCGCTGGAAACACCATATATTTT.

This clone appeared once. The chain links TRBV5-5 to TRBJ1-2; D unclear. Trimming removed 0 bases at V and 4 bases at J, with 4 bases between. Germline assignment: CDR1 SGHKS and CDR2 YYEKEE (reference sequence). This CDR3 spans 12 amino acids. The CDR3: CASSLAVYGYTF. The DNA for the CDR3 is TGTGCCAGCAGCTTGGCGGTCTATGGCTACACCTTC.

The chain is built from TRBV23-1 and TRBJ2-7; D unclear. TRBV23-1 counts as an open reading frame of uncertain function. V shed 2 bases and J shed 9 bases, with 20 bases lying between them. This CDR3 region has 15 residues. CDR3 DNA sequence: TGCGCCAGCAGTCAAAACTCGCTAGTTGGCCCACCGCAGTACTTC. Residues: CASSQNSLVGPPQYF.

This chain connects TRBV2 to TRBJ2-1; TRBD2 aligns across 7 bases. J was trimmed by 3 bases and V by 3 bases; bases with no gene match: 2. This CDR3 is built from 14 residues. The germline gives CDR1 SNHLY, CDR2 FYNNEI. The CDR3 loop reads CASSESGNYNEQFF. Written as DNA, the CDR3 is TGTGCCAGCAGTGAGAGCGGGAACTACAATGAGCAGTTCTTC.

This chain joins TRBV28 and TRBJ2-2; 8 nucleotides match TRBD1. The V gene's germline CDR1 is MDHEN and CDR2 SYDVKM. Unmatched junction bases numbered 11, after V lost 2 bases and J lost 0 bases. This CDR3 has 19 residues. CDR3 amino acids: CASSLQNVRGLANTGELFF. For the CDR3, the DNA is TGTGCCAGCAGTTTACAGAACGTCAGGGGGCTCGCGAACACCGGGGAGCTGTTTTTT.

The J gene is TRBJ1-1, the V gene TRBV27; no definite D call. V lost 8 bases and J lost 0, with 19 bases in between. Germline assignment: CDR1 MNHEY and CDR2 SMNVEV (reference sequence). The CDR3 covers 16 residues. The CDR3 region is CASLPTGLSLNTEAFF. The CDR3 nucleotides are TGTGCCAGCCTACCCACGGGGTTGTCTTTGAACACTGAAGCTTTCTTT.

The chain couples TRBV5-4 to TRBJ1-6; D remains unclear. CDR1 and CDR2 from the germline V gene are SGHNT and YYREEE (reference sequence). This CDR3 comprises 14 residues. The V end was cut by 5 bases, the J end by 7 bases, with 13 bases between. CDR3 sequence reads: CASSHFTGNSPLHF. The CDR3 bases are TGTGCCAGCAGTCACTTTACGGGAAATTCACCCCTCCACTTT.

The J gene is TRBJ2-3, the V gene TRBV13; perhaps TRBD2 as D (7 bases). Trimming removed 2 bases at V and 2 bases at J, with 20 bases between. The germline V gene has CDR1 PRHDT and CDR2 FYEKMQ (reference sequence). The CDR3 sequence is 18 residues long. Written as DNA, the CDR3 is TGTGCCAGCAGCTTAAGGAGGGGGGGAAACGATCCCACAGATACGCAGTATTTT. This translates into CASSLRRGGNDPTDTQYF.

Only a few counts were recorded for this clone. The chain recombines TRBV6-1 with TRBJ1-1; D remains ambiguous. The CDR3 length is 9 residues. V lost 11 bases and J lost 11, with 12 bases in between. Germline CDR1 and CDR2: MNHNS and SASEGT. The DNA of the CDR3 is TGTGCCGAACTCGTACATGCTTTCTTT. Amino acid sequence: CAELVHAFF.

This clone is medium-sized. V and J are TRBV7-2 and TRBJ2-1; TRBD2 matches at 8 bases. Germline assignment: CDR1 SGHTA and CDR2 FQGNSA. The CDR3 is 16 residues long. Trimming at V came to 1 base and at J to 4 bases, leaving 6 bases not matched to a gene. The CDR3 reads CASSLGRGGIYNEQFF. The CDR3 nucleotides are TGTGCCAGCAGCTTAGGTCGGGGGGGGATATACAATGAGCAGTTCTTC.

The chain links TRBV9 to TRBJ2-7; D is possibly TRBD1 or TRBD2 (7 bases each). Looked up from germline, CDR1 is SGDLS and CDR2 is YYNGEE. The CDR3 has 17 residues. Trimming removed 0 bases from V and 1 base from J, with 17 bases in between. The CDR3 loop reads CASSVAGGGGGSYEQYF. The CDR3 DNA reads TGTGCCAGCAGCGTAGCAGGGGGGGGTGGCGGGTCCTACGAGCAGTACTTC.

The chain has TRBV2 and TRBJ2-7; no clear D. The CDR3 consists of 11 residues. Looked up from germline, CDR1 is SNHLY and CDR2 is FYNNEI. The V gene lost 3 bases and the J gene lost 5 bases, with 5 bases spanning the gap. The CDR3 DNA reads as TGTGCCAGCAGTGAGTTCAACGAGCAGTACTTC. Its protein is CASSEFNEQYF. The full variable domain, rest sourced from reference TRBV2 and TRBJ2-7, is EPEVTQTPSHQVTQMGQEVILRCVPISNHLYFYWYRQILGQKVEFLVSFYNNEISEKSEIFDDQFSVERPDGSNFTLKIRSTKLEDSAMYFCASSEFNEQYFGPGTRLTVT.

This chain links TRBV25-1 with TRBJ2-5, with 8 bases fitting TRBD2. This CDR3 is 15 amino acids long. Germline values: CDR1 MGHDK, CDR2 SYGVNS. Trimming cost V 4 bases and J 1 base; bases outside gene matches: 5. CDR3 sequence: CASSGTSHFQETQYF. The CDR3 region has the DNA TGTGCCAGCAGTGGGACTAGCCACTTCCAAGAGACCCAGTACTTC.

Only a few counts were recorded for this clone. The chain recombines TRBV5-4 with TRBJ2-3, with 11 bases aligning to TRBD2. This CDR3 region has 18 residues. Germline CDR1 and CDR2: SGHNT and YYREEE (reference sequence). V was clipped by 1 base and J by 0 bases; unmatched bases: 7. CDR3: CASSLISGRVASTDTQYF. The CDR3 DNA reads TGTGCCAGCAGCTTGATTAGCGGGAGGGTAGCCAGCACAGATACGCAGTATTTT.

This chain connects TRBV23-1 to TRBJ1-3; D uncertain. TRBV23-1 counts as an open reading frame of uncertain function. The CDR3 totals 18 residues. The germline V and J ends were trimmed by 0 bases and 5 bases, with 20 bases remaining between them. The CDR3 region is CASSQSSYHARRRNTIYF. CDR3 bases: TGCGCCAGCAGTCAATCCTCCTATCACGCCCGAAGACGAAACACCATATATTTT.

The J gene is TRBJ1-1, the V gene TRBV11-2; D remains unclear. The CDR3 covers 13 residues. V lost 0 bases to trimming and J lost 6 bases, with 8 bases between them. Germline V lookup: CDR1 SGHAT, CDR2 FQNNGV. This chain's CDR3 is CASSLEIGPEAFF. CDR3 nucleotides: TGTGCCAGCAGCTTAGAGATAGGCCCTGAAGCTTTCTTT. Full variable domain (rest looked up from reference TRBV11-2 and TRBJ1-1): EAGVAQSPRYKIIEKRQSVAFWCNPISGHATLYWYQQILGQGPKLLIQFQNNGVVDDSQLPKDRFSAERLKGVDSTLKIQPAKLEDSAVYLCASSLEIGPEAFFGQGTRLTVV.

V usage is TRBV2 and J usage is TRBJ1-1; TRBD1 matches at 11 bases. Germline V gene sequence: CDR1 SNHLY, CDR2 FYNNEI. Germline trimming cut 6 bases from V and 6 bases from J; bases unmatched to any gene: 3. The length of the CDR3 is 13 residues. The CDR3 bases are TGTGCCAGCAGCCGGGACAGGGGGTCTGAAGCTTTCTTT. It translates to CASSRDRGSEAFF.

This clone was detected a few times. This sequence joins TRBV2 and TRBJ1-5; 9 nucleotides align to TRBD1. V lost 2 bases to trimming and J lost 5 bases; unmatched junction nucleotides: 7. Germline assignment: CDR1 SNHLY and CDR2 FYNNEI. The CDR3 spans 16 residues. DNA for the CDR3: TGTGCCAGCAGTGAAAGGCAGGGACAGGGATATCAGCCCCAGCATTTT. Its protein product is CASSERQGQGYQPQHF.